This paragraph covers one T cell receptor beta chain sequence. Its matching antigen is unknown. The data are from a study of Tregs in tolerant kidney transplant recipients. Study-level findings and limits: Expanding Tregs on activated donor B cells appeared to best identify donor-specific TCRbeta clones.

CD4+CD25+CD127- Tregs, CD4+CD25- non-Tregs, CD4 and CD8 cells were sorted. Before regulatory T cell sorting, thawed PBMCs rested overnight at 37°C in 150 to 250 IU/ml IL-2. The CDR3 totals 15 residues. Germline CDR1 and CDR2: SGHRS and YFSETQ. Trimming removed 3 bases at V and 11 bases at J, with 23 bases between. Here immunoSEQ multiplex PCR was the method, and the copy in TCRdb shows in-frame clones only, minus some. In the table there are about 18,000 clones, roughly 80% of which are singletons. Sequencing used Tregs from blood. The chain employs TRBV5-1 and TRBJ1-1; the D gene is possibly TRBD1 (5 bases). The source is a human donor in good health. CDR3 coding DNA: TGCGCCAGCAGCTACGTGGTAGGGGACCTAGGAGGGGCTTTCTTT. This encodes CASSYVVGDLGGAFF.